This entry concerns a single TCR beta chain. Its antigen is unidentified. TCRdb keeps only in-frame clones here, not all; method: immunoSEQ multiplex PCR. Counted here are about 1 million clones, about 70% occurring once; the ten biggest clones make up about 1.5%. The data stem from a study of shared clonotypes between healthy human individuals. Study results and limitations: Clonotype sharing among the donors was expected to vary with sequencing depth. Compared with memory subsets, naive subsets generally had larger estimated richness.

V lost 0 bases, J lost 1 base, and 12 bases lay in between. The CDR3 is made up of 16 amino acids. The germline V gene has CDR1 SGHRS and CDR2 YFSETQ. The rearrangement uses TRBV5-1 and TRBJ2-3; no firm D call. The sequencing sample was made of memory CD4+ T cells sorted from blood. Documented subset: CD45RA-negative fraction. The source of this sequence is a man in his late teens or twenties in good health. The CDR3: CASSLEGTRGTDTQYF. The DNA of the CDR3 is TGCGCCAGCAGCTTGGAGGGTACCAGAGGCACAGATACGCAGTATTTT.